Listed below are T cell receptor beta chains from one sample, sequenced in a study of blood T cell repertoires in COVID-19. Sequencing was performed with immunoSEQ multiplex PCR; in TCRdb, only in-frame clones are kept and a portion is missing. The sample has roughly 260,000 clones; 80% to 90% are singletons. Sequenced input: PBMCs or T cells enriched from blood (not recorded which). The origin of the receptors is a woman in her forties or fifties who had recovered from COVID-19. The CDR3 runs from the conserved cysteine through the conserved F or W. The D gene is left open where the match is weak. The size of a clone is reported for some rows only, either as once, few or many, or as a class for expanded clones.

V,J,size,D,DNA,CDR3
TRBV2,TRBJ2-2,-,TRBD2,TGTGCCAGCAGTGAAAGGCTAGCGGGAGTCGCCGGGGAGCTGTTTTTT,CASSERLAGVAGELFF
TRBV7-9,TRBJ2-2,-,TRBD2,TGTGCCAGCAGCTCCCCCTCCGAGGCGGGAGTATGGACCGGGGAGCTGTTTTTT,CASSSPSEAGVWTGELFF
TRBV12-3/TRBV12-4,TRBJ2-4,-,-,TGTGCCAGCAGTCAGAACCGGGACTCCATTCAGTACTTC,CASSQNRDSIQYF
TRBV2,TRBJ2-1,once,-,TGTGCCAGCAGTCCCTCACACCCGACAGAGTACAATGAGCAGTTCTTC,CASSPSHPTEYNEQFF
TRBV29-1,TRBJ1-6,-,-,TGCAGCGTTGCCACAGGAGCCTATAATTCACCCCTCCACTTT,CSVATGAYNSPLHF
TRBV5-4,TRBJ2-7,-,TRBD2,TGTGCCAGCAGCCCGGTGGGGGGGGGCTACGAGCAGTACTTC,CASSPVGGGYEQYF
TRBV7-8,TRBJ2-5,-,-,TGTGCCAGCAGCTTAGCGGGCACCCAAGAGACCCAGTACTTC,CASSLAGTQETQYF
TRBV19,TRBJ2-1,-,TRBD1,TGTGCCAGTAGTAAAACTCCCGGGACAGGGCGATTCAATGAGCAGTTCTTC,CASSKTPGTGRFNEQFF
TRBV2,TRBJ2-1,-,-,TGTGCCAGCAGTCCCCCCTTAGGTGCAGGGGGGAGTGAGCAGTTCTTC,CASSPPLGAGGSEQFF
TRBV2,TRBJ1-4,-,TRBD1,TGTGCCAGCAGTGCGGTGACAGGGGTCCATGAAAAACTGTTTTTT,CASSAVTGVHEKLFF
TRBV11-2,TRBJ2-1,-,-,TGTGCCAGCAGCTCGTCCGGTGAGCAGTTCTTC,CASSSSGEQFF
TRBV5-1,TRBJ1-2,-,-,TGCGCCAGCAGCGAGGGAGGAAATGGCTACACCTTC,CASSEGGNGYTF
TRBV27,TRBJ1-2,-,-,TGTGCCAGCAGGTCACGGGGACAAAGTGCTGGCTACACCTTC,CASRSRGQSAGYTF
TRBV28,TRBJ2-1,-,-,TGTGCCAGCAGTTTAGACAGGCCGAGCTCCTACAATGAGCAGTTCTTC,CASSLDRPSSYNEQFF
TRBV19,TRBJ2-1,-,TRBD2,TGTGCCAGCAGGACTAGCGGAACCTCCTACAATGAGCAGTTCTTC,CASRTSGTSYNEQFF
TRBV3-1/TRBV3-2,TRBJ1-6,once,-,TGTGCCAGCAGCCAGGCACAGGGTAGGGGTTCACCCCTCCACTTT,CASSQAQGRGSPLHF
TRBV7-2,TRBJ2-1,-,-,TGTGCCAGCAGCTTATGGGGCACGGGTCAGTACAATGAGCAGTTCTTC,CASSLWGTGQYNEQFF
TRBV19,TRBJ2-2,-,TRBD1,TGTGCCAGTAGTATCGACAGGGTGGGTGCCGGGGAGCTGTTTTTT,CASSIDRVGAGELFF
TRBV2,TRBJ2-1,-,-,TGTGCCAGCAGTCTCTCCACTTGGGGCAAGGTCTACAATGAGCAGTTCTTC,CASSLSTWGKVYNEQFF
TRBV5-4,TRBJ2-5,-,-,TGTGCCAGCAGCGTGACGACACAAGAGACCCAGTACTTC,CASSVTTQETQYF
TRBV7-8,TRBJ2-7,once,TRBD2,TGTGCCAGCAGCTTAGTGAGTAGCGGGAGTTACGAGCAGTACTTC,CASSLVSSGSYEQYF
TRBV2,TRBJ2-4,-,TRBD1,TGTGCCAGCAGTGACCCGAAGGGGGCCAGAAACATTCAGTACTTC,CASSDPKGARNIQYF
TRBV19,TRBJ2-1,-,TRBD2,TGTGCCAGTAGTAAGGGGACTAGCGGGATGGTTGAGCAGTTCTTC,CASSKGTSGMVEQFF
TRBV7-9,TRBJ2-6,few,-,TGTGCCAGCAGCCCCAGGCCCCTGAGCTCTGGGGCCAACGTCCTGACTTTC,CASSPRPLSSGANVLTF
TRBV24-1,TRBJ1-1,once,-,TGTGCCACCAGTGGCCTAAACACTGAAGCTTTCTTT,CATSGLNTEAFF
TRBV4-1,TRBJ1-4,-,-,TGCGCCAGCAGCCTTCTGGTCGGGGAAAAACTGTTTTTT,CASSLLVGEKLFF
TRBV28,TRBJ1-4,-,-,TGTGCCAGCAGTATTCGAACTAATGAAAAACTGTTTTTT,CASSIRTNEKLFF
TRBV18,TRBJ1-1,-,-,TGTGCCAGCTCACCACGGGGAGGGAGCACTGAAGCTTTCTTT,CASSPRGGSTEAFF
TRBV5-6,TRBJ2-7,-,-,TGTGCCAGCAGCTTGGAGGGGGGGCTCTACGAGCAGTACTTC,CASSLEGGLYEQYF
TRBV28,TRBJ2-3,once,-,TGTGCCAGCAGTTTAAGGGGCAACACAGATACGCAGTATTTT,CASSLRGNTDTQYF
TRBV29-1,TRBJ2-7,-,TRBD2,TGCAGCGTTGAATCGTCTGGGACTAGCGGAGCCTACGAGCAGTACTTC,CSVESSGTSGAYEQYF
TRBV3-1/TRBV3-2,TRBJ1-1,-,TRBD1,TGTGCCAGCAGCCAAACCGACAGGGGTGAAGCTTTCTTT,CASSQTDRGEAFF
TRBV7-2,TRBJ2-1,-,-,TGTGCCAGCAGCTCCAGGGGTGGTAGCGGGTACAATGAGCAGTTCTTC,CASSSRGGSGYNEQFF
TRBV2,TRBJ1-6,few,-,TGTGCCAGCAGTGGTCAACAGAATTCACCCCTCCACTTT,CASSGQQNSPLHF
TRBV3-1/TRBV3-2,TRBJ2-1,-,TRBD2,TGTGCCAGCAGCCAACTAGCGGGGGGATATTACAATGAGCAGTTCTTC,CASSQLAGGYYNEQFF
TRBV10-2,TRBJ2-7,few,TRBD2,TGCGCCAGCAGTGAGACTAGCGGATACGAGCAGTACTTC,CASSETSGYEQYF
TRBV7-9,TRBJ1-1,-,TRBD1,TGTGCCAGCAGCCCCAGGGGGCTGTCGATGAACACTGAAGCTTTCTTT,CASSPRGLSMNTEAFF
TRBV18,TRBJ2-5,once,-,TGTGCCAGCTCACCCTCGTACCAAGAGACCCAGTACTTC,CASSPSYQETQYF
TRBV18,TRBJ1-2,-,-,TGTGCCAGCTCACCACTCCGAGGGTCCTCCTCGGGAGGCCCTCACAATGCCTATGGCTACACCTTC,CASSPLRGSSSGGPHNAYGYTF
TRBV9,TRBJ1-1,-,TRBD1,TGTGCCAGCAGCGTAGGACAGGGAAGAACTGAAGCTTTCTTT,CASSVGQGRTEAFF
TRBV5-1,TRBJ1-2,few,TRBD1,TGCGCCAGCAGCCTGACAGGGGGAACCACTGGTGGCTACACCTTC,CASSLTGGTTGGYTF
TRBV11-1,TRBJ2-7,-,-,TGTGCCAGCACACAGTCCGCGGGCTCCACCTACGAGCAGTACTTC,CASTQSAGSTYEQYF
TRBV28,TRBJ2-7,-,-,TGTGCCAGCAGTTTGGCCGGGGGATCAAGCTCCTACGAGCAGTACTTC,CASSLAGGSSSYEQYF
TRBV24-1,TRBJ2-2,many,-,TGTGCCACCCAACCCGGCCAGGACACCGGGGAGCTGTTTTTT,CATQPGQDTGELFF
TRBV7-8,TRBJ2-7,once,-,TGTGCCAGCAGCTTCCAAACCCCCACCCTAGGCGAGCAGTACTTC,CASSFQTPTLGEQYF
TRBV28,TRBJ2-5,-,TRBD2,TGTGCCAGCAGTGCTACTAGCGGGAGAGGAGAGACCCAGTACTTC,CASSATSGRGETQYF
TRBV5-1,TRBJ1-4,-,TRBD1,TGCGCCAGCAGCGCCGAACCGGGACAGACTAATGAAAAACTGTTTTTT,CASSAEPGQTNEKLFF
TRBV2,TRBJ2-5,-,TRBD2,TGTGCCAGCACTAGAGGGACTACTACAAGGACCCAGTACTTC,CASTRGTTTRTQYF
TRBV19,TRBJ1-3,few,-,TGTGCCAGTACGGACATTGGAAACACCATATATTTT,CASTDIGNTIYF
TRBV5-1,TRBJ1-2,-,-,TGCGCCAGCAGCTTGGGTGGCAGGGCCAACTATGGCTACACCTTC,CASSLGGRANYGYTF
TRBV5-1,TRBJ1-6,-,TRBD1,TGCGCCAGCAGCTTGTCGGGGACAGGGGGATACTCACCCCTCCACTTT,CASSLSGTGGYSPLHF
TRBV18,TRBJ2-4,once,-,TGTGCCAGCTCACCGGCGGTTTTGGCCAAAAACATTCAGTACTTC,CASSPAVLAKNIQYF
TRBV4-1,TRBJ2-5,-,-,TGCGCCAGCAGTTATAAAGAGACCCAGTACTTC,CASSYKETQYF
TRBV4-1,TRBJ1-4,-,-,TGCGCCAGCAGCCCTCTCCGACAGAATGAAAAACTGTTTTTT,CASSPLRQNEKLFF
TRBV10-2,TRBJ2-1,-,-,TGCGCCAGCAGTGATCGGGTTCGGAGCGGCGAGCAGTTCTTC,CASSDRVRSGEQFF
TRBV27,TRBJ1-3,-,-,TGTGCCAGCAGGGCCGGAGGCTCTGGAAACACCATATATTTT,CASRAGGSGNTIYF
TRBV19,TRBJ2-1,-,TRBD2,TGTGCCAGTAGTATCCCGACTAGCGGGAGTGGCAATGAGCAGTTCTTC,CASSIPTSGSGNEQFF